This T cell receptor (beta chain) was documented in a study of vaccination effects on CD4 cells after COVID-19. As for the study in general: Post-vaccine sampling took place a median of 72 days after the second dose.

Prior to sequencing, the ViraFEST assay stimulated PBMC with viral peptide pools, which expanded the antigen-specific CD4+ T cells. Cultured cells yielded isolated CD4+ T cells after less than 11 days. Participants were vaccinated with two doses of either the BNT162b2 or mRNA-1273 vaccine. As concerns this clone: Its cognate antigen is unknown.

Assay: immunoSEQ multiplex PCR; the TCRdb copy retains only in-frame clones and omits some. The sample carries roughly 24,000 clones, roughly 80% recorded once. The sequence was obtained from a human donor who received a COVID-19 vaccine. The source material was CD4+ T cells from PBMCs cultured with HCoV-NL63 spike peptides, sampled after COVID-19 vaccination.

CDR3 nucleotide sequence: TGCGCCAGCAGCCCGGACAGCCTCAATCAGCCCCAGCATTTT. Amino acids: CASSPDSLNQPQHF. The genes are TRBV5-1 and TRBJ1-5, with D maybe TRBD1 (6 bases). V shed 4 bases and J shed 3 bases, with 11 bases lying between them. Germline V gene lookup returns CDR1 SGHRS and CDR2 YFSETQ. The CDR3 is made up of 14 amino acids.